These 18 T cell receptor beta chains came from one sample sequenced in a study of shared clonotypes between healthy human individuals (TCRdb year 2020). Library preparation employed the immunoSEQ multiplex PCR assay. TCRdb took this table from immuneACCESS and kept in-frame rearrangements with V and J called. Such tables lack part of the clones; where checked against another copy, unresolved V genes explain under half of the gap, and the rest is unexplained. The sample yields 2 million to 2.5 million clones; around 95% were counted once. The ten largest clones represent 0.13% of the sample. The sequenced material came from naive CD4+ T cells sorted from blood. The sample's cell subset or site label, decoded: CD45RA+ positively selected. These receptors came from a man aged 18 to 35 in good health.

The rearrangement links TRBV6-6 to TRBJ1-2; no firm D call. Trimming cost V 0 bases and J 8 bases, with 13 bases left between them. The CDR3 has 14 residues. Germline loops: CDR1 MNHNY, CDR2 SVGAGI (reference sequence). CDR3 in amino acids: CASSYSQEEGGYTF. CDR3 bases: TGTGCCAGCAGTTACTCTCAGGAGGAAGGGGGCTACACCTTC.

V gene TRBV9 combines with J gene TRBJ2-1; D may be TRBD1 or TRBD2 (5 bases each). The CDR3 sequence is 15 residues long. Germline CDR1 SGDLS, CDR2 YYNGEE. V lost 6 bases and J lost 5, with 18 bases in between. The CDR3 protein is CASTQPGANNNEQFF. The CDR3 nucleotides read TGTGCCAGCACCCAACCCGGGGCTAATAACAATGAGCAGTTCTTC.

The CDR3 is CASSQDLPSVAGEQYF. The CDR3, as DNA: TGTGCCAGCAGCCAAGATCTCCCTTCCGTAGCAGGCGAGCAGTACTTC. The chain carries TRBV14 and TRBJ2-7; no firm D call. Trimming removed 0 bases from V and 6 bases from J, with 18 bases in between. The CDR3 contains 16 residues. Germline-derived CDR1 and CDR2 are SGHDN and FVKESK.

A remark on this clone: In the same sample, other DNA sequences code for this CDR3. The chain links TRBV11-2 to TRBJ1-1; D ambiguous. CDR1 and CDR2 (germline): SGHAT, FQNNGV. There are 13 residues in the CDR3. V was shortened by 5 bases and J by 2 bases, with 9 bases between the two germline ends. This CDR3 reads CASSLVVNTEAFF. CDR3 nucleotide sequence: TGTGCCAGCAGCCTAGTCGTCAACACTGAAGCTTTCTTT.

This chain uses TRBV19 with TRBJ2-7; D is unclear. This CDR3 comprises 15 residues. From germline, CDR1 is LNHDA and CDR2 SQIVND (reference sequence). V lost 5 bases to trimming and J lost 2 bases, with 16 bases between them. This chain's CDR3 is CASSQSNAVTYEQYF. CDR3 in DNA: TGTGCCAGTAGTCAATCCAACGCAGTTACCTACGAGCAGTACTTC. Using reference TRBV19 and TRBJ2-7 for the parts outside the CDR3, the full variable domain is DGGITQSPKYLFRKEGQNVTLSCEQNLNHDAMYWYRQDPGQGLRLIYYSQIVNDFQKGDIAEGYSVSREKKESFPLTVTSAQKNPTAFYLCASSQSNAVTYEQYFGPGTRLTVT.

This clone was seen more than once but under ten times. The V call is TRBV28, the J call TRBJ1-2, with D unclear. Germline CDR1 is MDHEN and CDR2 is SYDVKM. V shed 5 bases and J shed 14 bases, with 15 bases lying between them. This CDR3 is built from 11 residues. The CDR3 nucleotides read TGTGCCAGCAGTACCCCTAGGAGGAGGACCTTC. It specifies CASSTPRRRTF.

The table lists this clone with a few counts. The V and J genes are TRBV5-4 and TRBJ2-3; no reliable D call. Per germline, CDR1 SGHNT and CDR2 YYREEE (reference sequence). Trimming took off 1 base at V and 8 bases at J, with 8 bases between the two ends. CDR3 length: 12 residues. The CDR3 DNA reads as TGTGCCAGCAGCTTGCCGTCGGGTACGCAGTATTTT. As protein: CASSLPSGTQYF.

The V gene is TRBV25-1, the J gene TRBJ2-1; TRBD2 aligns across 7 bases. The ends lost 3 bases at V and 7 bases at J; junction bases unmatched: 6. This CDR3 has 14 residues. Per the germline V gene, CDR1 is MGHDK and CDR2 is SYGVNS. The CDR3 loop reads CASSDPLASNEQFF. The CDR3 DNA reads TGTGCCAGCAGTGACCCACTAGCGTCGAATGAGCAGTTCTTC. Full variable domain (outside the CDR3, taken from reference TRBV25-1 and TRBJ2-1): EADIYQTPRYLVIGTGKKITLECSQTMGHDKMYWYQQDPGMELHLIHYSYGVNSTEKGDLSSESTVSRIRTEHFPLTLESARPSHTSQYLCASSDPLASNEQFFGPGTRLTVL.

The J gene is TRBJ2-2, the V gene TRBV6-5, with D hard to call. V shed 8 bases and J shed 1 base, with 11 bases lying between them. Germline-derived CDR1 and CDR2 are MNHEY and SVGAGI. This CDR3 spans 14 amino acids. CDR3 amino acids: CASSLLGNTGELFF. The DNA for the CDR3 is TGTGCCAGCTCCTTGTTGGGGAACACCGGGGAGCTGTTTTTT.

This chain uses TRBV7-2 with TRBJ2-7, with 10 nucleotides matching TRBD2. J was trimmed by 0 bases and V by 5 bases; bases with no gene match: 10. Germline CDR1 and CDR2: SGHTA and FQGNSA. CDR3 size: 17 residues. The CDR3, as DNA: TGTGCCAGCAGCCGCGCGGCTAGCGGGGGAAGCTCCTACGAGCAGTACTTC. It codes for CASSRAASGGSSYEQYF.

The chain uses TRBV6-1 and TRBJ2-7, with no clear D. The CDR3 covers 11 residues. CDR1 MNHNS and CDR2 SASEGT come from the germline V gene. Trimming took off 2 bases at V and 7 bases at J, with 6 bases between the two ends. The CDR3: CASSEQREQYF. CDR3 coding DNA: TGTGCCAGCAGTGAACAGCGAGAGCAGTACTTC.

The J gene is TRBJ2-3, the V gene TRBV10-3; D may match TRBD1 or TRBD2 (7 bases each). The CDR3 is made up of 15 amino acids. V was clipped by 8 bases and J by 6 bases, with 21 bases between them. Germline values: CDR1 ENHRY, CDR2 SYGVKD. CDR3 residues: CAIAQGGGRGDTQYF. CDR3 bases: TGTGCCATCGCCCAAGGGGGCGGGAGAGGGGATACGCAGTATTTT.

The chain has TRBV7-8 and TRBJ1-2, with D uncertain. The germline CDR1 and CDR2 sequences are SGHVS and FQNEAQ. Trimming took 3 bases from V and 6 from J, leaving 8 bases between them. The CDR3 extends over 12 amino acids. CDR3 in DNA: TGTGCCAGCAGCTTGGGGAGGGATGGCTACACCTTC. Protein product: CASSLGRDGYTF.

This clone was recorded once. The chain combines TRBV5-1 with TRBJ2-3, with D perhaps assigned TRBD1 or TRBD2 (5 bases each). Germline-derived CDR1 and CDR2 are SGHRS and YFSETQ. The CDR3 runs to 14 residues. V was trimmed by 3 bases and J by 4 bases, leaving 12 bases between them. CDR3 sequence: CASSYMGTADTQYF. CDR3 DNA: TGCGCCAGCAGCTACATGGGGACCGCAGATACGCAGTATTTT.

This chain uses TRBV5-5 with TRBJ2-5; no firm D call. Germline lookup yields CDR1 SGHKS and CDR2 YYEKEE (reference sequence). CDR3 length: 14 amino acids. The ends were cut back, 0 bases at V and 5 bases at J, with 11 bases in the middle. CDR3 sequence reads: CASSLVPGRETQYF. The CDR3 bases are TGTGCCAGCAGCTTGGTTCCCGGCCGGGAGACCCAGTACTTC. Supplemented by reference TRBV5-5 and TRBJ2-5, the full variable domain reads DAGVTQSPTHLIKTRGQQVTLRCSPISGHKSVSWYQQVLGQGPQFIFQYYEKEERGRGNFPDRFSARQFPNYSSELNVNALLLGDSALYLCASSLVPGRETQYFGPGTRLLVL.

The chain combines TRBV30 with TRBJ2-3, with 12 positions matching TRBD2. CDR1 and CDR2 (germline): GTSNPN, SVGIG (reference sequence). Losses at the gene ends were 4 bases for V and 7 bases for J; bases not matched to a gene: 3. The CDR3 has 13 amino acids. In DNA, the CDR3 is TGTGCCTGGACTAGCGGGGGGGCCTATACGCAGTATTTT. This sequence encodes CAWTSGGAYTQYF.

This clone was observed a single time. The chain has TRBV21-1 and TRBJ1-6. TRBV21-1 represents a pseudogene. The CDR3 runs to 12 residues. CDR3 nucleotide sequence: TGTGCCAGCAGGGGGTATCGTTCACCCCTCCACTTT. Protein product: CASRGYRSPLHF.

CDR3 nucleotide sequence: TGTGCCATCAGTGAGGGGACAGGGGTATACAATGAGCAGTTCTTC. Its protein product is CAISEGTGVYNEQFF. The chain recombines TRBV10-3 with TRBJ2-1, with TRBD1 matching over 10 bases. J lost 4 bases, V lost 2 bases, and 2 bases had no gene match. CDR1 ENHRY and CDR2 SYGVKD come from the germline V gene. The CDR3 is 15 amino acids.